Following are 28 T cell receptor beta chains from one sample sequenced in a study of blood T cell repertoires in COVID-19. The table came from immunoSEQ multiplex PCR; TCRdb's copy has only in-frame clones and leaves some out. Of approximately 110,000 clones listed, 80% to 90% were seen once; the top ten hold roughly 1%. Sequences were obtained from peripheral blood. The source is a woman in her forties or fifties with active or convalescent COVID-19.

The CDR3 sequence is CASSPTTVGELFF. Written as DNA, the CDR3 is TGTGCCAGCAGCCCCACGACTGTCGGGGAGCTGTTTTTT. This chain uses TRBV7-2 with TRBJ2-2, with no clear D. The V and J ends lost 5 bases and 7 bases respectively, with 11 bases between them. The CDR3 is 13 residues long. CDR1 SGHTA and CDR2 FQGNSA come from the germline V gene.

The rearrangement uses TRBV6-1 and TRBJ2-7; D possibly corresponds to TRBD2 (7 bases). Germline V CDR1 and CDR2: MNHNS, SASEGT. V was pared by 3 bases and J by 6 bases, with 15 bases between. The CDR3 loop spans 14 amino acids. In nucleotides, the CDR3 is TGTGCCAGCAGTGACGGGGGGCAGACGTTCGAGCAGTACTTC. This translates into CASSDGGQTFEQYF.

The chain couples TRBV5-1 to TRBJ2-2; D perhaps matches TRBD2 (6 bases). Germline CDR1 is SGHRS and CDR2 is YFSETQ. The length of the CDR3 is 16 residues. Trimming left V 1 base short and J 5 bases short, with 15 bases between. CDR3 in amino acids: CASSLNYGRRTGELFF. The CDR3 region has the DNA TGCGCCAGCAGCTTGAATTACGGGAGAAGGACCGGGGAGCTGTTTTTT.

The chain joins TRBV11-2 to TRBJ2-7; tentatively, D is TRBD1 (5 bases). V gave up 1 base and J gave up 6 bases, with 16 bases separating them. Per germline, CDR1 SGHAT and CDR2 FQNNGV. The CDR3 runs 15 residues. DNA of the CDR3: TGTGCCAGCAGCTTAGTGCAGGGAAGGCGCCCCGAGCAGTACTTC. Protein sequence: CASSLVQGRRPEQYF.

V gene TRBV15 combines with J gene TRBJ2-5; tentatively, D is TRBD2 (7 bases). The germline CDR1 and CDR2 sequences are LNHNV and YYDKDF (reference sequence). This CDR3 region has 15 residues. V was shortened by 8 bases and J by 1 base, with 17 bases between the two germline ends. CDR3 nucleotides: TGTGCCACCGGCTTTGGGGGGGCTTTCCAAGAGACCCAGTACTTC. Translating it yields CATGFGGAFQETQYF.

The chain has TRBV9 and TRBJ1-6, with D perhaps matching TRBD1 (5 bases). Trimming cost V 4 bases and J 5 bases, with 13 bases left between them. Germline V CDR1 and CDR2: SGDLS, YYNGEE. The CDR3 has 15 amino acids. The CDR3 here is CASSPAGVNNSPLHF. CDR3 bases: TGTGCCAGCAGCCCGGCGGGGGTGAATAATTCACCCCTCCACTTT.

The chain has TRBV27 and TRBJ2-2; D possibly corresponds to TRBD2 (6 bases). The CDR3 extends over 16 amino acids. V dropped 0 bases and J dropped 4 bases, with 12 bases sitting between them. Germline V gene data show CDR1 as MNHEY and CDR2 as SMNVEV (reference sequence). The CDR3 loop is CASSLSIGSSTGELFF. The DNA of the CDR3 is TGTGCCAGCAGTTTATCGATCGGGAGTAGCACCGGGGAGCTGTTTTTT.

The chain joins TRBV5-6 to TRBJ2-5; D is perhaps TRBD1 (6 bases). Per germline, CDR1 SGHDT and CDR2 YYEEEE. Trimming took off 0 bases at V and 5 bases at J, with 8 bases between the two ends. This CDR3 region has 13 residues. The CDR3 is CASSLAGDETQYF. CDR3 sequence (DNA): TGTGCCAGCAGCTTGGCAGGGGATGAGACCCAGTACTTC.

The chain links TRBV29-1 to TRBJ2-7; 9 nucleotides line up with TRBD1. In germline, CDR1 is SQVTM, CDR2 ANQGSEA. This CDR3 has 16 residues. Trimming took 2 bases from V and 6 from J; bases not matched to a gene: 14. CDR3 DNA: TGCAGCGTTGAAATCGGGGGGACAGGGAGGATTGGCGAGCAGTACTTC. This encodes CSVEIGGTGRIGEQYF.

This clone was picked up one time. V gene TRBV23-1 combines with J gene TRBJ1-5; D might be TRBD1 (6 bases). TRBV23-1 is an open reading frame, and its role is uncertain. Trimming took off 2 bases at V and 9 bases at J, with 20 bases between the two ends. The CDR3 sequence is 16 residues long. In nucleotides, the CDR3 is TGCGCCAGCAGTCAACCGAAAGGGACACCAGCCGTGCCCCAGCATTTT. Translated, it gives CASSQPKGTPAVPQHF.

The V and J genes are TRBV5-1 and TRBJ2-2; possible D gene TRBD1, 6 bases. Deletions cut 4 bases from V and 7 bases from J, with 14 bases between. Per the germline V gene, CDR1 is SGHRS and CDR2 is YFSETQ. The CDR3 has 14 residues. Written as DNA, the CDR3 is TGCGCCAGCAGCCTAGGACAGAACTACGGGGAGCTGTTTTTT. Its translation: CASSLGQNYGELFF. Using reference TRBV5-1 and TRBJ2-2 for the parts outside the CDR3, the full variable domain is KAGVTQTPRYLIKTRGQQVTLSCSPISGHRSVSWYQQTPGQGLQFLFEYFSETQRNKGNFPGRFSGRQFSNSRSEMNVSTLELGDSALYLCASSLGQNYGELFFGEGSRLTVL.

V is TRBV19 and J is TRBJ1-2; D unclear. Germline V gene data show CDR1 as LNHDA and CDR2 as SQIVND (reference sequence). Deletions cut 7 bases from V and 8 bases from J, with 17 bases between. CDR3 size: 13 residues. The CDR3 coding sequence is TGTGCCAGTATCGGCCCAGGCCCGGGAGGCTACACCTTC. Translated: CASIGPGPGGYTF.

The chain combines TRBV4-2 with TRBJ2-7; 8 bases map to TRBD2. The germline V gene encodes CDR1 LGHNA and CDR2 YNFKEQ. This CDR3 spans 18 amino acids. The J segment lost 3 bases and the V segment lost 1 base, leaving 14 bases of the junction unmatched. CDR3 sequence reads: CASSQGSPAGLGGYEQYF. The DNA for the CDR3 is TGTGCCAGCAGCCAAGGGTCCCCAGCGGGACTAGGAGGCTACGAGCAGTACTTC.

In its sample, this clone was seen a few times. Here the CDR3 reads CASSSDRGSSYNEQFF. The DNA of the CDR3 is TGTGCCAGCAGCTCGGACAGGGGATCTTCCTACAATGAGCAGTTCTTC. V usage is TRBV7-3 and J usage is TRBJ2-1, with 9 bases aligning to TRBD1. The germline gives CDR1 SGHTA, CDR2 FQGTGA. The trim removed 4 bases at V and 1 base at J, leaving 5 bases unmatched. The CDR3 contains 16 residues.

This clone was picked up one time. The rearrangement joins TRBV12-3 or TRBV12-4 to TRBJ1-5, with no clear D. Trimming took off 2 bases at V and 6 bases at J, with 8 bases between the two ends. CDR3 length: 13 amino acids. The CDR3 here is CASSLSDTQPQHF. CDR3 in DNA: TGTGCCAGCAGTTTATCAGACACTCAGCCCCAGCATTTT.

This clone showed up just once. This chain connects TRBV19 to TRBJ1-5, with D perhaps matching TRBD1 (6 bases). The germline V gene encodes CDR1 LNHDA and CDR2 SQIVND (reference sequence). CDR3 size: 16 residues. Trimming removed 0 bases from V and 3 bases from J, with 12 bases in between. The DNA of the CDR3 is TGTGCCAGTAGTATAGAGGGGGCCGCTTCCAATCAGCCCCAGCATTTT. This gives the protein CASSIEGAASNQPQHF. The full variable domain, its missing parts supplied by reference TRBV19 and TRBJ1-5, is DGGITQSPKYLFRKEGQNVTLSCEQNLNHDAMYWYRQDPGQGLRLIYYSQIVNDFQKGDIAEGYSVSREKKESFPLTVTSAQKNPTAFYLCASSIEGAASNQPQHFGDGTRLSIL.

CDR3 region: CASSQEGTKKVGGYTF. As DNA, the CDR3 is TGTGCCAGCAGCCAAGAGGGCACAAAAAAAGTCGGTGGCTACACCTTC. The chain links TRBV3-1 (or the pseudogene TRBV3-2) to TRBJ1-2; D ambiguous. This CDR3 region has 16 residues. V was cut by 0 bases and J by 7 bases, with 18 bases left in between. In germline, CDR1 is LGHDT, CDR2 YNNKEL (reference sequence).

This chain joins TRBV7-3 and TRBJ1-1; 8 bases match TRBD1. V lost 5 bases, J lost 3 bases, and 11 bases stayed unmatched. This CDR3 has 16 amino acids. CDR1 and CDR2 (germline): SGHTA, FQGTGA. CDR3 amino acids: CASSATGGWEYTEAFF. The CDR3, as DNA: TGTGCCAGCAGCGCAACAGGGGGATGGGAGTACACTGAAGCTTTCTTT.

This chain links TRBV11-2 with TRBJ1-1, with a weak D call TRBD1 (5 bases). Trimming took off 1 base at V and 8 bases at J, with 11 bases between the two ends. CDR1 and CDR2 from the germline V gene are SGHAT and FQNNGV. This CDR3 comprises 13 residues. CDR3 loop: CASSLGMGGEAFF. For the CDR3, the DNA is TGTGCCAGCAGCTTAGGGATGGGGGGAGAAGCTTTCTTT. Variable domain in full (rest from reference TRBV11-2 and TRBJ1-1): EAGVAQSPRYKIIEKRQSVAFWCNPISGHATLYWYQQILGQGPKLLIQFQNNGVVDDSQLPKDRFSAERLKGVDSTLKIQPAKLEDSAVYLCASSLGMGGEAFFGQGTRLTVV.

This chain links TRBV7-8 with TRBJ2-1, with 14 bases that match TRBD2. J was trimmed by 4 bases and V by 1 base; bases with no gene match: 12. The germline gives CDR1 SGHVS, CDR2 FQNEAQ. The CDR3 has 20 residues. Written as DNA, the CDR3 is TGTGCCAGCAGCTTAGGGCGGCCCGGGACTAGCGGGAGAGGGTACAATGAGCAGTTCTTC. Its translation is CASSLGRPGTSGRGYNEQFF.

This clone was seen just once. The V and J genes are TRBV28 and TRBJ1-2, with TRBD1 matching over 8 bases. V was clipped by 3 bases and J by 4 bases; unmatched bases: 4. The CDR3 totals 14 residues. CDR1 is MDHEN, CDR2 SYDVKM, per germline. The CDR3 reads CASSFGQGFYGYTF. CDR3 coding DNA: TGTGCCAGCAGTTTCGGACAGGGCTTCTATGGCTACACCTTC.

V is TRBV4-1 and J is TRBJ2-7; 8 bases are shared with TRBD1. The V gene end was trimmed by 3 bases and the J gene end by 4 bases; junction bases not matched to a gene: 8. The V gene's germline CDR1 is MGHRA and CDR2 YSYEKL. The length of the CDR3 is 15 residues. The CDR3: CASSQAGTGPYEQYF. Written as DNA, the CDR3 is TGCGCCAGCAGCCAGGCCGGGACAGGTCCGTACGAGCAGTACTTC.

The gene calls are TRBV11-2 and TRBJ1-2, with TRBD1 identical over 7 bases. The V segment lost 1 base and the J segment 4 bases; nucleotides outside the gene matches: 3. This CDR3 region has 14 residues. The germline V gene encodes CDR1 SGHAT and CDR2 FQNNGV. The CDR3 reads CASSLAGTVYGYTF. The CDR3 DNA reads TGTGCCAGCAGCTTAGCCGGGACAGTCTATGGCTACACCTTC.

On this clone itself: This same CDR3 is encoded by further DNA sequences in the sample. This chain connects TRBV20-1 to TRBJ2-5; D is unclear. The CDR3 sequence is 10 residues long. The V and J ends lost 3 bases and 5 bases respectively, with 4 bases between them. The germline CDR1 and CDR2 sequences are DFQATT and SNEGSKA (reference sequence). The CDR3 here is CSASLETQYF. The DNA for the CDR3 is TGCAGTGCTAGTCTCGAGACCCAGTACTTC.

The chain employs TRBV6-2 or TRBV6-3 and TRBJ2-6; 7 positions match TRBD1. Losses at the gene ends were 6 bases for V and 3 bases for J; bases not matched to a gene: 5. Germline lookup yields CDR1 MNHEY and CDR2 SVGEGT. This CDR3 has 15 amino acids. The CDR3 region is CASSNRGIGANVLTF. DNA of the CDR3: TGTGCCAGCAGCAACAGGGGCATTGGGGCCAACGTCCTGACTTTC.

In this sample, this clone turned up once. The V gene is TRBV7-2, the J gene TRBJ2-1; D perhaps matches TRBD1 (5 bases). Germline CDR1 is SGHTA and CDR2 is FQGNSA. CDR3 length: 16 amino acids. V lost 1 base to trimming and J lost 4 bases, with 14 bases between them. The CDR3: CASSLGRQGPYNEQFF. In DNA, the CDR3 is TGTGCCAGCAGCTTAGGTCGGCAGGGCCCTTACAATGAGCAGTTCTTC.

V gene TRBV5-1 combines with J gene TRBJ1-4, with 8 bases identical to TRBD1. CDR3 length: 14 amino acids. Losses at the gene ends were 0 bases for V and 6 bases for J; bases not matched to a gene: 1. Germline CDR1 and CDR2: SGHRS and YFSETQ. The CDR3 region is CASSLVTGDEKLFF. The CDR3 bases are TGCGCCAGCAGCTTGGTGACAGGGGATGAAAAACTGTTTTTT.

Remarks on this clone: Mismatch with germline at one junction end may stem from a read error. This rearrangement joins TRBV15 to TRBJ1-4; D ambiguous. The germline gives CDR1 LNHNV, CDR2 YYDKDF (reference sequence). The CDR3 is 13 residues long. CDR3 nucleotide sequence: TGTGCCACCAGCAGAGATCGCGGGAACAGTCCCATTTTT. Its translation is CATSRDRGNSPIF. The full variable domain, completed using reference TRBV15 and TRBJ1-4, is DAMVIQNPRYQVTQFGKPVTLSCSQTLNHNVMYWYQQKSSQAPKLLFHYYDKDFNNEADTPDNFQSRRPNTSFCFLDIRSPGLGDTAMYLCATSRDRGNSPIFGSGTQLSVL.